Below are 10 T cell receptor beta chains sequenced from a single sample in a study of blood T cell repertoires in COVID-19. Clones were sequenced by immunoSEQ multiplex PCR, and TCRdb holds only the in-frame ones, with some missing. The sample records fewer than 250,000 clones, approximately 86% being singletons. The material sequenced was peripheral blood. The source is a man aged 35 to 55 with acute or convalescent COVID-19.

This chain joins TRBV7-2 and TRBJ2-1, with TRBD1 matching over 8 bases. Germline CDR1 SGHTA, CDR2 FQGNSA. The CDR3 loop spans 15 amino acids. The trim removed 2 bases at V and 7 bases at J, leaving 7 bases unmatched. CDR3 amino acids: CASSLTRGPRNEQFF. In DNA, the CDR3 is TGTGCCAGCAGCTTAACCAGGGGGCCTCGGAATGAGCAGTTCTTC.

This chain links TRBV10-3 with TRBJ2-7; perhaps TRBD2 as D (6 bases). V lost 7 bases and J 7 bases, leaving 23 bases between the germline ends. Germline V CDR1 and CDR2: ENHRY, SYGVKD. The CDR3 contains 15 residues. The CDR3 is CAIKGEAGSYVEQYF. CDR3 nucleotide sequence: TGTGCCATCAAGGGCGAGGCGGGGAGCTACGTGGAGCAGTACTTC.

The V gene is TRBV27, the J gene TRBJ1-2; TRBD1 agrees at 7 bases. The CDR3 spans 15 residues. The junction had 8 bases not matched to a gene; V was cut back by 3 bases and J by 4 bases. Germline CDR1 and CDR2: MNHEY and SMNVEV (reference sequence). The CDR3 region has the DNA TGTGCCAGCAGTTTCGCAGGACAGGAGGGCTATGGCTACACCTTC. This codes for CASSFAGQEGYGYTF.

The chain employs TRBV7-8 and TRBJ2-1; 9 bases match TRBD2. CDR3 size: 14 residues. V was clipped by 7 bases and J by 7 bases; unmatched bases: 8. Germline loops: CDR1 SGHVS, CDR2 FQNEAQ. CDR3 loop: CASNRAGGQNEQFF. The CDR3 DNA reads as TGTGCCAGCAACCGAGCGGGAGGACAAAATGAGCAGTTCTTC.

The chain recombines TRBV5-1 with TRBJ1-1, with D uncertain. Germline lookup yields CDR1 SGHRS and CDR2 YFSETQ. The CDR3 totals 14 residues. V gave up 3 bases and J gave up 1 base, with 10 bases separating them. The CDR3, as DNA: TGCGCCAGCAGCTCACAGACCGGGAACACTGAAGCTTTCTTT. Translation: CASSSQTGNTEAFF.

This rearrangement joins TRBV3-1 (or the pseudogene TRBV3-2) to TRBJ2-5, with a weak D call TRBD2 (6 bases). The CDR3 spans 15 residues. Germline CDR1 reads LGHDT; CDR2 reads YNNKEL (reference sequence). V lost 0 bases to trimming and J lost 4 bases, with 12 bases between them. The CDR3 bases are TGTGCCAGCAGCCAAGATTGGGGGGTGGGAGAGACCCAGTACTTC. Translating it yields CASSQDWGVGETQYF.

This clone was seen more than once but under ten times. The chain employs TRBV6-5 and TRBJ2-7; 9 bases agree with TRBD1. V shed 10 bases and J 6 bases; nucleotides not matched to a gene: 10. Germline lookup yields CDR1 MNHEY and CDR2 SVGAGI. This CDR3 region has 13 residues. The CDR3 DNA reads as TGTGCCACCTCTCCGGGACAGGGCGCCGAGCAGTACTTC. Translated, it gives CATSPGQGAEQYF.

J is TRBJ2-3 and V is TRBV27, with 7 bases identical to TRBD1. J lost 4 bases, V lost 7 bases, and 14 bases had no gene match. Germline-derived CDR1 and CDR2 are MNHEY and SMNVEV (reference sequence). This CDR3 spans 16 amino acids. The CDR3 protein is CASTSGLRGRSDTQYF. For the CDR3, the DNA is TGTGCCAGCACCTCCGGCTTGAGGGGGCGTTCAGATACGCAGTATTTT.

The chain couples TRBV5-6 to TRBJ1-5; no clear D gene. Germline assignment: CDR1 SGHDT and CDR2 YYEEEE. CDR3 length: 11 amino acids. Trimming left V 5 bases short and J 4 bases short, with 4 bases between. The CDR3 loop is CASRHNQPQHF. The CDR3 nucleotides are TGTGCCAGCAGACATAATCAGCCCCAGCATTTT.

This clone was seen only once. The same CDR3 also results from other DNA sequences found in this sample. Written as DNA, the CDR3 is TGTGCCAGCAGTTACTCAAGCGGATACAATGAGCAGTTCTTC. Residues: CASSYSSGYNEQFF. This chain connects TRBV6-2 or TRBV6-3 to TRBJ2-1; TRBD2 might be the D (5 bases). Germline V gene lookup returns CDR1 MNHEY and CDR2 SVGEGT. The ends were cut back, 0 bases at V and 4 bases at J, with 7 bases in the middle. CDR3 size: 14 residues.